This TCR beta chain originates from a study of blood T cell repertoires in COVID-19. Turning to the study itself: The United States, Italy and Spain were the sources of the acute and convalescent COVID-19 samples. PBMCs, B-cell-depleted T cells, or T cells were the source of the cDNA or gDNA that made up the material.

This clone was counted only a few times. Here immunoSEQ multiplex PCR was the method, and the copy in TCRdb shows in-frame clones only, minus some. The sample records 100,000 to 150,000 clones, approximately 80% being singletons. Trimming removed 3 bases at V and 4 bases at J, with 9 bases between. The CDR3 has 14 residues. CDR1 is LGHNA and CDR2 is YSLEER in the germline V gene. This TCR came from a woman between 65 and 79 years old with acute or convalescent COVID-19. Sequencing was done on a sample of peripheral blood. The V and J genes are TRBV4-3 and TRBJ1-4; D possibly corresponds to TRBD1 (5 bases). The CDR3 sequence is CASSQQGNNEKLFF. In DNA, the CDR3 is TGCGCCAGCAGCCAGCAGGGTAATAATGAAAAACTGTTTTTT.